This TCR beta chain was captured by sequencing in a study of blood T cell repertoires in COVID-19. The wider study: COVID-19 samples, acute and convalescent, were from the United States, Italy and Spain. T cells, B-cell-depleted T cells, or PBMCs supplied cDNA or gDNA.

CDR3 size: 15 residues. Per the original data handling: From reference gene primer amplification, estimates of nucleated cell counts were derived. TCRdb's table, derived via immunoSEQ multiplex PCR, lists solely in-frame clones and lacks some. V, J and clone size were drawn from that table, and D and trimming were deduced from the DNA. The data show hundreds of thousands of clones, approximately 80% seen once. The clonotype was recovered from a man aged 25-45 years with acute COVID-19. The chain carries TRBV21-1 and TRBJ1-2. TRBV21-1 is a listed pseudogene. Sequenced sample: PBMCs or T cells enriched from blood (not recorded which). The CDR3 protein is CASSKARKGAYGYTF. The CDR3 coding sequence is TGTGCCAGCAGCAAAGCGCGTAAGGGAGCCTATGGCTACACCTTC.